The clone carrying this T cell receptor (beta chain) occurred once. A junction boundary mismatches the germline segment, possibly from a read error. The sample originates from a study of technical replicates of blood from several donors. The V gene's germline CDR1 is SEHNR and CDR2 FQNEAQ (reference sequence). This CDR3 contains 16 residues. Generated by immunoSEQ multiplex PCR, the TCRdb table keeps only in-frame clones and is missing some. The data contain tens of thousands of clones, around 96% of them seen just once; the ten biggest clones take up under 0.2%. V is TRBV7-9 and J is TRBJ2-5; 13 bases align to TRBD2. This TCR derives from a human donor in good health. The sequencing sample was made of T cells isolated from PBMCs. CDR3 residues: CASSTGTSGNQETQYF. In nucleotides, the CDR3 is TGTGCCAGCAGCACTGGGACTAGCGGGAACCAGGAGACCCAGTACTTC.